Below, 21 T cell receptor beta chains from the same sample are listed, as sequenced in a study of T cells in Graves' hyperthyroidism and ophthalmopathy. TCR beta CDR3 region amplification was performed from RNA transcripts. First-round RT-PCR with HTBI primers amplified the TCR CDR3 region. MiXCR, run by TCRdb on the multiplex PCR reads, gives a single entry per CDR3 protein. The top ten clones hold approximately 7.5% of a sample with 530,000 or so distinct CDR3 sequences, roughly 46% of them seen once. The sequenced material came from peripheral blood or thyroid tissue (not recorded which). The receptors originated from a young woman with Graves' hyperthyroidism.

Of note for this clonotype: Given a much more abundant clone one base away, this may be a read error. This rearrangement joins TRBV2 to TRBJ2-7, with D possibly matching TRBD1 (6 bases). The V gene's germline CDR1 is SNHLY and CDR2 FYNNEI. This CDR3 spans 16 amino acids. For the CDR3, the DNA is TGTGCCAGCAGCCGGCCTGGACTGGACAGCTCCTGCGAGCAGTACTTC. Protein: CASSRPGLDSSCEQYF.

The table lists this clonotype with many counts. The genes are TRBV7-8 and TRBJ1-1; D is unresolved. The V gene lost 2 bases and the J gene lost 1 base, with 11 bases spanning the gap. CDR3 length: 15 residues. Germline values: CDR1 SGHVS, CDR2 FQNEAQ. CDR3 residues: CASSLKVLGNTEAFF. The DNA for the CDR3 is TGTGCCAGCAGCTTAAAGGTTTTAGGGAACACTGAAGCTTTCTTT.

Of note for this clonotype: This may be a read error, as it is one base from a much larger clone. In DNA form, the CDR3 reads TGCGCCAGCAGCCAAGATGTTAGGACAGGGGGGTACTTC. It codes for CASSQDVRTGGYF. The chain links TRBV4-1 to TRBJ2-7; 10 nucleotides align to TRBD1. Germline CDR1 is MGHRA and CDR2 is YSYEKL. V lost 0 bases and J lost 12; bases outside the gene matches: 5. The CDR3 totals 13 residues.

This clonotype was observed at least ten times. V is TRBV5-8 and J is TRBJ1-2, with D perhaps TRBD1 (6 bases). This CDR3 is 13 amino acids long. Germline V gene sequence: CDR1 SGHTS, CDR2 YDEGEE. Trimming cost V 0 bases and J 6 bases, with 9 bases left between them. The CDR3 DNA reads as TGTGCCAGCAGCTTGGGGGGGGCCGATGGCTACACCTTC. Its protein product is CASSLGGADGYTF.

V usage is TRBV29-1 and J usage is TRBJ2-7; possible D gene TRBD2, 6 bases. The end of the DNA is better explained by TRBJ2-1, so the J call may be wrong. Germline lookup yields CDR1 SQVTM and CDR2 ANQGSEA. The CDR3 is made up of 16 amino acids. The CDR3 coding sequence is TGCAGCGTTGCTAGCCTCCGGGACTTTTCCTACAATGAGCAGTTCTTC. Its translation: CSVASLRDFSYNEQFF.

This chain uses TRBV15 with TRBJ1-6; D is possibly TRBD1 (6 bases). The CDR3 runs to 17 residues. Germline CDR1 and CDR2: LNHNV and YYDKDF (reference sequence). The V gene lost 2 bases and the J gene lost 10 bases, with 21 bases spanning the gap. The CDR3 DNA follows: TGTGCCACCAGCAGACCTGAAGGACAGAAAAGGGGGTCACCCCTCCACTTT. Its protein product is CATSRPEGQKRGSPLHF.

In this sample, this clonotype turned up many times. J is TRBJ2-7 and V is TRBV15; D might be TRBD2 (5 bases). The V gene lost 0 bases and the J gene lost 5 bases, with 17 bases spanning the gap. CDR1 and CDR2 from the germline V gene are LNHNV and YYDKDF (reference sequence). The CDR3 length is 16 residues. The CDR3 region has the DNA TGTGCCACCAGCAGAGATCTGGCACGGGGTTTCGACGAGCAGTACTTC. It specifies CATSRDLARGFDEQYF. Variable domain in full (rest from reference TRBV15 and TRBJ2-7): DAMVIQNPRYQVTQFGKPVTLSCSQTLNHNVMYWYQQKSSQAPKLLFHYYDKDFNNEADTPDNFQSRRPNTSFCFLDIRSPGLGDTAMYLCATSRDLARGFDEQYFGPGTRLTVT.

The CDR3 DNA reads as TGCAGCGTTGAGGACAGGGCGAGCTCCTACGAGCAGTACTTC. It yields the protein CSVEDRASSYEQYF. This chain connects TRBV29-1 to TRBJ2-7; TRBD1 matches at 8 bases. CDR1 and CDR2 from the germline V gene are SQVTM and ANQGSEA. V dropped 3 bases and J dropped 0; count of bases not matched to a gene: 4. The CDR3 length is 14 residues.

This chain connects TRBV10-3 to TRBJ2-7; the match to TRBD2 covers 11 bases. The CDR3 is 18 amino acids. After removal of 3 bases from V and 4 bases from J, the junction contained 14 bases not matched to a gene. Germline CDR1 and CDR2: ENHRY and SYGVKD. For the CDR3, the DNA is TGTGCCATCAGTGACCCATCACTAGCGGGAGTGGCCATATACGAGCAGTACTTC. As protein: CAISDPSLAGVAIYEQYF.

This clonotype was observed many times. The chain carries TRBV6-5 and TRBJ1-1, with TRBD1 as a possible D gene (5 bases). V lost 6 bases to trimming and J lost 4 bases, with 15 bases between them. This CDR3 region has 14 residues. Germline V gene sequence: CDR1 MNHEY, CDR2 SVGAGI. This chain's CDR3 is CASSHTRQFTEAFF. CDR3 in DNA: TGTGCCAGCAGCCACACTCGACAGTTCACTGAAGCTTTCTTT.

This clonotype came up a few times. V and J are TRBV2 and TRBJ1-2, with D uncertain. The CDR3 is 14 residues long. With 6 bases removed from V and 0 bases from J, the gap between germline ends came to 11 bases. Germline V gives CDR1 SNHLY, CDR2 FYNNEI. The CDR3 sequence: CASRGGGSNYGYTF. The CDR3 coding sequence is TGTGCCAGCAGAGGAGGAGGGTCTAACTATGGCTACACCTTC.

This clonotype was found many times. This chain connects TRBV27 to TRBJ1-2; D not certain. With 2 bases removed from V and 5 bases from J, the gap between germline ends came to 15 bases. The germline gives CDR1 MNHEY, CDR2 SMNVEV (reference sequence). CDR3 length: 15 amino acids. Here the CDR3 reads CASSLEKDGRYGYTF. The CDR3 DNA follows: TGTGCCAGCAGTTTAGAAAAGGACGGGAGATATGGCTACACCTTC.

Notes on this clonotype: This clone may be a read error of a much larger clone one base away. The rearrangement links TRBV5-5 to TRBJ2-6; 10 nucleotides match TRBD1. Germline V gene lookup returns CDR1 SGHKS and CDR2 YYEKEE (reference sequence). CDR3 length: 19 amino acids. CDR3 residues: CACSPNRDRGSGGANVLTF. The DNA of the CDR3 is TGTGCCTGCAGCCCGAACCGGGACAGGGGATCTGGTGGGGCCAACGTCCTGACTTTC. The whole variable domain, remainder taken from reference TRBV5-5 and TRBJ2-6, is DAGVTQSPTHLIKTRGQQVTLRCSPISGHKSVSWYQQVLGQGPQFIFQYYEKEERGRGNFPDRFSARQFPNYSSELNVNALLLGDSALYLCACSPNRDRGSGGANVLTFGAGSRLTVL.

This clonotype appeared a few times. DNA for the CDR3: TGCAGTGCTAGAGTTGGGACAGACGATGGCTACACCTTC. This gives the protein CSARVGTDDGYTF. This rearrangement joins TRBV20-1 to TRBJ1-2; TRBD1 matches at 7 bases. V shed 1 base and J 6 bases; nucleotides not matched to a gene: 5. The CDR3 consists of 13 residues. Germline values: CDR1 DFQATT, CDR2 SNEGSKA (reference sequence).

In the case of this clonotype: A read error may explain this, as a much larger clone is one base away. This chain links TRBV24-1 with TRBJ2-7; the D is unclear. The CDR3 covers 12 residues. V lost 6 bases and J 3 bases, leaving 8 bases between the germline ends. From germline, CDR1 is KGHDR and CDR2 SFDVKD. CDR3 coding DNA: TGTGCCACCAGTTCCCGCGACTACGAGCAGTACTTC. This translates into CATSSRDYEQYF.

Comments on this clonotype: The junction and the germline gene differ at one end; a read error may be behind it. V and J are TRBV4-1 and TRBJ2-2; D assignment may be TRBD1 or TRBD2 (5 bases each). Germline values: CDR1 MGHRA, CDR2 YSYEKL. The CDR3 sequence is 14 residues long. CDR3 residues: CASSQGQNTGELSF. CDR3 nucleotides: TGCGCCAGCAGCCAAGGACAGAACACCGGGGAGCTGTCTTTT.

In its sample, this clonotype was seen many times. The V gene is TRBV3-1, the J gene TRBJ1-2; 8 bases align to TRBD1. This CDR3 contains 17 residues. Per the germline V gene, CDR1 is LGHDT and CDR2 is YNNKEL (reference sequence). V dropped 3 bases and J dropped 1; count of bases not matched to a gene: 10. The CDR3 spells CASSHHPQGARNYGYTF. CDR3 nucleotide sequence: TGTGCCAGCAGCCACCATCCGCAGGGGGCACGTAACTATGGCTACACCTTC.

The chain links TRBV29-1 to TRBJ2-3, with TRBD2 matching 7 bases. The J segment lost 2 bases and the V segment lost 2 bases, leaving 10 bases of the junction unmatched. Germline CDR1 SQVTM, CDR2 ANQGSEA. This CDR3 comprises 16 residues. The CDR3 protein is CSVERLGREVTDTQYF. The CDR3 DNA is TGCAGCGTTGAAAGATTAGGGAGGGAGGTCACAGATACGCAGTATTTT.

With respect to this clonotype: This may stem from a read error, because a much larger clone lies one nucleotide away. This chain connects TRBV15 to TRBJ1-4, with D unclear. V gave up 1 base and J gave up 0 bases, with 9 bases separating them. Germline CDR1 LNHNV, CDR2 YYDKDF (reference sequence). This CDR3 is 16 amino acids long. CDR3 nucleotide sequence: TGTGCCACCAGCAGAGGTAATACAGCAACTAATGAAAAACTGTTTTTT. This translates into CATSRGNTATNEKLFF.

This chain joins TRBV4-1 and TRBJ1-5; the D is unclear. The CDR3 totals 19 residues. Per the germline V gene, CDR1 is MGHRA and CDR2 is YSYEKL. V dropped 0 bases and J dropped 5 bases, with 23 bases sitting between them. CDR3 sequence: CASSQDPPRVGSRHQPQHF. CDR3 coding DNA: TGCGCCAGCAGCCAAGACCCCCCCCGGGTCGGGAGTCGTCATCAGCCCCAGCATTTT.

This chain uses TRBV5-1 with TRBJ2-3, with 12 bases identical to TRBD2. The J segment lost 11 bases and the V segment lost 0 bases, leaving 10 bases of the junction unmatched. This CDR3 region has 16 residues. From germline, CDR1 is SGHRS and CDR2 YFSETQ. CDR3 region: CASSLEASGRGNEQYF. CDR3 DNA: TGCGCCAGCAGCTTGGAGGCTAGCGGGAGGGGGAATGAGCAGTATTTT.